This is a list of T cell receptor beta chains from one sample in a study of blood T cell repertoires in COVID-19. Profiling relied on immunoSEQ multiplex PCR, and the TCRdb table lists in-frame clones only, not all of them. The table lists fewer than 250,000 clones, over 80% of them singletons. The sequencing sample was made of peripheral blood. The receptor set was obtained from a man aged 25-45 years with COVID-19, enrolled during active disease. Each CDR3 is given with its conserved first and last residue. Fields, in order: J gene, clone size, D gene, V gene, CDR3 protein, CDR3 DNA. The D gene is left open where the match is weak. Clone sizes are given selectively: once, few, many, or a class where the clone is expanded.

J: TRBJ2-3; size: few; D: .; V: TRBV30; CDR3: CAWSVPGREWDTQYF; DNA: TGTGCCTGGAGTGTACCCGGGCGGGAATGGGATACGCAGTATTTT
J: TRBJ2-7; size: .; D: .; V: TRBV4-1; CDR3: CASSQNGAGRYEQYF; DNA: TGCGCCAGCAGCCAGAATGGGGCAGGGAGGTACGAGCAGTACTTC
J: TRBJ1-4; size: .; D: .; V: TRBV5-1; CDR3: CASSLDPATNEKLFF; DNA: TGCGCCAGCAGCTTGGATCCTGCAACTAATGAAAAACTGTTTTTT
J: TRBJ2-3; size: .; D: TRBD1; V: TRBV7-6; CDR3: CASSLGSRGPDTQYF; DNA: TGTGCCAGCAGCTTAGGTTCTAGGGGGCCGGATACGCAGTATTTT
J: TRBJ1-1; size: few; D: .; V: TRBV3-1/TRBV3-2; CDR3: CASSQGTGRDTEAFF; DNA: TGTGCCAGCAGCCAAGGAACGGGTCGGGACACTGAAGCTTTCTTT
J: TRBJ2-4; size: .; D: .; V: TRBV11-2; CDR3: CASSLVLGRSLAKNIQYF; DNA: TGTGCCAGCAGCTTAGTACTCGGCAGGTCCCTAGCCAAAAACATTCAGTACTTC
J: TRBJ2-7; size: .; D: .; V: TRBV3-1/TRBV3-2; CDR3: CASSQVPDFIYEQYF; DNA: TGTGCCAGCAGCCAAGTTCCCGACTTCATCTACGAGCAGTACTTC
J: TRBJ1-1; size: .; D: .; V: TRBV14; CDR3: CASSQVGKRASTEAFF; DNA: TGTGCCAGCAGCCAAGTTGGGAAGCGGGCTAGCACTGAAGCTTTCTTT
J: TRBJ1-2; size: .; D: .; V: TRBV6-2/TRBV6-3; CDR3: CASSIRGKGYGYTF; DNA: TGTGCCAGCAGTATCAGGGGAAAGGGCTATGGCTACACCTTC
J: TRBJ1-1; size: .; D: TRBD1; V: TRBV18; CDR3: CASSPGQVSEAFF; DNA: TGTGCCAGCTCACCCGGACAGGTCTCTGAAGCTTTCTTT
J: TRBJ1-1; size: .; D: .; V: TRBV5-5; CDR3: CASTLAGNTEAFF; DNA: TGTGCCAGCACCCTTGCGGGGAACACTGAAGCTTTCTTT
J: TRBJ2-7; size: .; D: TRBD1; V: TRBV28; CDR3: CASSFPGQGAAEQYF; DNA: TGTGCCAGCAGTTTTCCAGGACAGGGGGCGGCAGAGCAGTACTTC
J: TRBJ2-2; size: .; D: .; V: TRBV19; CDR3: CASSIGGVGTGELFF; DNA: TGTGCCAGTAGTATTGGAGGGGTGGGCACCGGGGAGCTGTTTTTT
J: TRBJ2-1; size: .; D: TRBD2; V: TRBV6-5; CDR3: CAGKLAGGINEQFF; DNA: TGTGCCGGAAAACTAGCGGGAGGTATAAATGAGCAGTTCTTC
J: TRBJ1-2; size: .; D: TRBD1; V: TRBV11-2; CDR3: CASRTYRDRVAYGYTF; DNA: TGTGCCAGCAGGACATACCGGGACAGGGTGGCCTATGGCTACACCTTC
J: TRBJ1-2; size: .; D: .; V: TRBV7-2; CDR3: CASSLVGLQGHGYTF; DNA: TGTGCCAGCAGCTTAGTCGGGTTGCAGGGCCATGGCTACACCTTC
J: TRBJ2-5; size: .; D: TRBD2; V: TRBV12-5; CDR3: CASAGLAGGPGTQYF; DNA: TGTGCTAGTGCCGGACTAGCGGGAGGGCCAGGGACCCAGTACTTC
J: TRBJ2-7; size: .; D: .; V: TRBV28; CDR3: CASSPTYEQYF; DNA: TGTGCCAGCAGTCCTACCTACGAGCAGTACTTC
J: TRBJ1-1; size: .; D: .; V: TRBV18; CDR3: CASSPPSHPPEAFF; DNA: TGTGCCAGCTCACCACCGTCACATCCACCTGAAGCTTTCTTT
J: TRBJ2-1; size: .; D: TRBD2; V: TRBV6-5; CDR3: CASRTTSGGGYEQFF; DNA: TGTGCCAGCCGGACGACTAGCGGGGGGGGATATGAGCAGTTCTTC
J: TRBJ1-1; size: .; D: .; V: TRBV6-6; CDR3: CASSYKGGVVNTEAFF; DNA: TGTGCCAGCAGTTACAAAGGCGGAGTAGTGAACACTGAAGCTTTCTTT
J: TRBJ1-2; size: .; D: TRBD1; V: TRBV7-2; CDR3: CASSLPTGTGEGRDYGYTF; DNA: TGTGCCAGCAGCTTACCCACCGGGACAGGGGAAGGAAGGGACTATGGCTACACCTTC
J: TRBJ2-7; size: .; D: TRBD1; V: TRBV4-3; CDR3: CASSQARDTGGWEDEQYF; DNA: TGCGCCAGCAGCCAAGCCAGAGACACAGGGGGCTGGGAGGACGAGCAGTACTTC
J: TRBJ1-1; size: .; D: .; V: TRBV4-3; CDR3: CASSQGVGKSRPEAFF; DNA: TGCGCCAGCAGCCAAGGAGTCGGCAAATCGAGGCCTGAAGCTTTCTTT
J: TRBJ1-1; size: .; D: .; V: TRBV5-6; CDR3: CASSHRPNTEAFF; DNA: TGTGCCAGCAGCCACAGACCGAACACTGAAGCTTTCTTT
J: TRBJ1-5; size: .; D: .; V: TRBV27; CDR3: CASSWSGLGNQPQHF; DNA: TGTGCCAGCAGTTGGTCAGGGTTGGGCAATCAGCCCCAGCATTTT
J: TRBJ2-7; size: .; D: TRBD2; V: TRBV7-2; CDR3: CASSLGGRALYEQYF; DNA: TGTGCCAGCAGCTTAGGCGGGAGGGCCCTCTACGAGCAGTACTTC
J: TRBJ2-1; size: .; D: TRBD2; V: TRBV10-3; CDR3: CAISPGLAGGLSYNEQFF; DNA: TGTGCCATCAGTCCGGGACTAGCGGGAGGTCTCTCCTACAATGAGCAGTTCTTC
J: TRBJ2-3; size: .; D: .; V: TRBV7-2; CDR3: CASSPDGITDTQYF; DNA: TGTGCCAGCAGCCCGGACGGGATCACAGATACGCAGTATTTT
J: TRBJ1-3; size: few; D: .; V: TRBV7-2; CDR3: CASSLEGLSGNTIYF; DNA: TGTGCCAGCAGCTTAGAGGGGCTCTCTGGAAACACCATATATTTT
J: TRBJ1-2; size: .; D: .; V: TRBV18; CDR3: CASSSAGGSGYTF; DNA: TGTGCCAGCTCCTCTGCCGGGGGATCTGGCTACACCTTC
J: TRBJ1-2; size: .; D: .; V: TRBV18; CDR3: CASSPRTGGYTF; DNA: TGTGCCAGCTCACCCCGAACAGGGGGCTACACCTTC
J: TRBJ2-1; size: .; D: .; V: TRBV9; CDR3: CVSSPRLVGMGEQFF; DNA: TGTGTCAGCAGCCCGCGACTAGTGGGGATGGGTGAGCAGTTCTTC
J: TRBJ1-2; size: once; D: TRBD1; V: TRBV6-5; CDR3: CASSKRTGANYGYTF; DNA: TGTGCCAGCAGCAAGAGGACAGGGGCTAACTATGGCTACACCTTC
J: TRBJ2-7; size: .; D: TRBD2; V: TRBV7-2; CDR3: CASSKTSGDNYEQYF; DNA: TGTGCCAGCAGCAAGACTAGCGGGGACAACTACGAGCAGTACTTC
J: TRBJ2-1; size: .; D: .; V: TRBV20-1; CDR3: CSARRSNEQFF; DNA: TGCAGTGCTAGACGGTCCAATGAGCAGTTCTTC
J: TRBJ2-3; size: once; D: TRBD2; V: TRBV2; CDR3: CASRDSGSYTDTQYF; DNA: TGTGCCAGCAGGGATAGCGGGAGTTACACAGATACGCAGTATTTT
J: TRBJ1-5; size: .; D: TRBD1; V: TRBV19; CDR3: CASSIGQGGFSNQPQHF; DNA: TGTGCCAGTAGTATTGGACAGGGTGGGTTCAGCAATCAGCCCCAGCATTTT
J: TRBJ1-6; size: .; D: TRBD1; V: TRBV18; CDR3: CASSPRRGQGENSPLHF; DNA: TGTGCCAGCTCACCACGTAGGGGACAGGGCGAGAATTCACCCCTCCACTTT
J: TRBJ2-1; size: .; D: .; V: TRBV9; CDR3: CASSVEGTGNEQFF; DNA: TGTGCCAGCAGCGTAGAGGGGACTGGGAATGAGCAGTTCTTC
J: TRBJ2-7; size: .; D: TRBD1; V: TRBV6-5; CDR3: CASSQTGNEQYF; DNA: TGTGCCAGCAGCCAGACAGGGAACGAGCAGTACTTC
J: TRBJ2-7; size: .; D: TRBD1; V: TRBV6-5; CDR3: CASSYGDSGQYF; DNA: TGTGCCAGCAGTTATGGGGACAGTGGGCAGTACTTC
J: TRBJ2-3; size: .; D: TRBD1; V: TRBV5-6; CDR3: CASRLGQTSTDTQYF; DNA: TGTGCCAGCAGGTTGGGACAGACTAGCACAGATACGCAGTATTTT
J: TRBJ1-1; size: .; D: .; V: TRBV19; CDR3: CASSQTSWTEAFF; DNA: TGTGCCAGTAGTCAGACAAGCTGGACTGAAGCTTTCTTT
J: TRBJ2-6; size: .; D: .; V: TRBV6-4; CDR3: CASYGDIMTF; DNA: TGTGCCAGCTACGGGGACATCATGACTTTC
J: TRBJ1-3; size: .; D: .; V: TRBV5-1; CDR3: CASSLGSGAGNTIYF; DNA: TGCGCCAGCAGCTTGGGGAGCGGGGCTGGAAACACCATATATTTT
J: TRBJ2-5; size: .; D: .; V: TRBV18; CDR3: CASSPGLQETQYF; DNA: TGTGCCAGCTCACCAGGCCTTCAAGAGACCCAGTACTTC
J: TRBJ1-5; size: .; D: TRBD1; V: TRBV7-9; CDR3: CASSPRQGGNQPQHF; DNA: TGTGCCAGCAGCCCGAGACAGGGTGGCAATCAGCCCCAGCATTTT
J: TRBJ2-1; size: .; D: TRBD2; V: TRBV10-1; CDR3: CASSESSGGCRSYEQFF; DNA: TGCGCCAGCAGTGAATCTAGCGGGGGGTGTCGTTCCTATGAGCAGTTCTTC
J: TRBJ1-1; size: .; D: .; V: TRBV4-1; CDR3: CASSQDPGGGEDTEAFF; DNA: TGCGCCAGCAGCCAAGACCCTGGGGGGGGAGAGGACACTGAAGCTTTCTTT
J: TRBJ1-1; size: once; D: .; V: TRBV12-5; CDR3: CASGLGRENTEAFF; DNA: TGTGCTAGTGGTTTGGGTAGAGAGAACACTGAAGCTTTCTTT
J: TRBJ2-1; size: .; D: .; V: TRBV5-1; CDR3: CASSLSGEQFF; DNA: TGCGCCAGCAGCTTGTCGGGTGAGCAGTTCTTC